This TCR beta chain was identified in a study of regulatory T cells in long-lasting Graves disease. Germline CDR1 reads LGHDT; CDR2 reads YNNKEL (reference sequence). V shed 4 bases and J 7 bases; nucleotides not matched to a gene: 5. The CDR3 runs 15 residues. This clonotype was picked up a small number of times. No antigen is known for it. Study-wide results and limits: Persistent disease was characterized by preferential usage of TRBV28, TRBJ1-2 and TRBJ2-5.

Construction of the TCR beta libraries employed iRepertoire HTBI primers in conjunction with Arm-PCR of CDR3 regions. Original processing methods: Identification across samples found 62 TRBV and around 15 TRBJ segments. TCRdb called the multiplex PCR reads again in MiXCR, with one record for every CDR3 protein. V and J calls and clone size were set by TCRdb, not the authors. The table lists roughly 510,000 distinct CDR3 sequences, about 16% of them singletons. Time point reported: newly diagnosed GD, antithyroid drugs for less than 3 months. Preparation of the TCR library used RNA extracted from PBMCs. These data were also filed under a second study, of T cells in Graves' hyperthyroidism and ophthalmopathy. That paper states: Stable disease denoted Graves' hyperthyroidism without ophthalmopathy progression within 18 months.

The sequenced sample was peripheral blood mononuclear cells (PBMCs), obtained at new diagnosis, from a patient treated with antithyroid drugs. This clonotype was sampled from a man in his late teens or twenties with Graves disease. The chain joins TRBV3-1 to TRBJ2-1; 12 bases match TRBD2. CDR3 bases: TGTGCCAGCAGCCCCACCGGGACTAGCGGGAATGAGCAGTTCTTC. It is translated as CASSPTGTSGNEQFF.